The clone carrying this T cell receptor (beta chain) was recorded once. What it binds is unknown. This sample was included in a study of radiotherapy plus CTLA-4 blockade in lung cancer. Patients had chemo-refractory metastatic non-small-cell lung cancer and received focal radiation plus CTLA-4 blockade that used ipilimumab. The data were produced by immunoSEQ multiplex PCR, yet TCRdb's version contains in-frame clones alone and is incomplete. The sample records tens of thousands of clones, around 86% being singletons. Regarding the study as a whole: Among reported predictors of response, early blood T cell clone dynamics with interferon-beta performed best.

The CDR3 runs to 15 residues. Trimming removed 6 bases from V and 5 bases from J; junction bases left unmatched: 8. The germline V gene encodes CDR1 MNHEY and CDR2 SVGAGI. The sample in question was peripheral blood, obtained from a patient treated with radiotherapy plus ipilimumab. The J gene is TRBJ2-3, the V gene TRBV6-5, with TRBD2 identical over 10 bases. The origin of this receptor is a human donor with non-small cell lung cancer that progressed on radiotherapy plus ipilimumab. CDR3 DNA sequence: TGTGCCAGCAGAAGAGCGGGGGGGCCCGGAGATACGCAGTATTTT. Its translation: CASRRAGGPGDTQYF.